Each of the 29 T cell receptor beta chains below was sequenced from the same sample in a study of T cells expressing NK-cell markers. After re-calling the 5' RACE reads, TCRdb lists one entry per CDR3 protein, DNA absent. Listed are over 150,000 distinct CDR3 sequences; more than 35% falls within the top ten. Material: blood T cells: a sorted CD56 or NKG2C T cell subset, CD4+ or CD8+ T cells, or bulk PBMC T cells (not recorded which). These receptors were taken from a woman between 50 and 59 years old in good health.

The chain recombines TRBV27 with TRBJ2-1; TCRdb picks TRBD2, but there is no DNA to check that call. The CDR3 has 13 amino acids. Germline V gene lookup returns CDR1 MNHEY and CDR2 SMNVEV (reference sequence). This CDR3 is CASGSGTYNEQFF.

The CDR3 here is CASSFGRNEDYGYTF. The genes are TRBV7-9 and TRBJ1-2. Germline loops: CDR1 SEHNR, CDR2 FQNEAQ (reference sequence). CDR3 length: 15 amino acids.

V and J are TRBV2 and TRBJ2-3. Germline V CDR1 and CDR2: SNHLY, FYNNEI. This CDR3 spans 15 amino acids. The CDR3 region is CASSEVVVGTDTQYF.

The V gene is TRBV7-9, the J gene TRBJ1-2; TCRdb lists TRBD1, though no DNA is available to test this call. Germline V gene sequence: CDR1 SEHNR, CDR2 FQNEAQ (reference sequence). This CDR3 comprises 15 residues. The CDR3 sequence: CASSAMGQGDYGYTF.

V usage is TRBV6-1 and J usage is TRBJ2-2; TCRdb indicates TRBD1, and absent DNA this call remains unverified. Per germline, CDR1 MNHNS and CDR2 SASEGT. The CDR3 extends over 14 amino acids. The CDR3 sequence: CASRGDRDTGELFF.

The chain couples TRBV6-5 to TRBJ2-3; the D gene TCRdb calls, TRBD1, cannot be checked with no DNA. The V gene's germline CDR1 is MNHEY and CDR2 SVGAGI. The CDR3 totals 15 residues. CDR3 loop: CASSFVTGGTDTQYF.

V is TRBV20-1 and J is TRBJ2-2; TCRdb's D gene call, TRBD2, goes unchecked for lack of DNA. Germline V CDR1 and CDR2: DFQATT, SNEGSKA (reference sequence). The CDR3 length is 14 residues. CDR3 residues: CSAKAGADTGELFF.

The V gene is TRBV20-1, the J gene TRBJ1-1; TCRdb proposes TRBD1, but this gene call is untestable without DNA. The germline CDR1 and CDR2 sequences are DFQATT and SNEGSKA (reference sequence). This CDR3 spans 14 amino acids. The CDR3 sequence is CSASGTGEYTEAFF.

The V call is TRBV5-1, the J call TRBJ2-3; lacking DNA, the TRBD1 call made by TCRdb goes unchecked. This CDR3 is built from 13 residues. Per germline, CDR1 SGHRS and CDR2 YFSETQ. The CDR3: CASRTGRTDTQYF.

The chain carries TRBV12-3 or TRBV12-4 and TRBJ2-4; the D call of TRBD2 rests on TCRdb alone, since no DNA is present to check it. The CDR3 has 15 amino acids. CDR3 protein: CASSPEGLVKNIQYF.

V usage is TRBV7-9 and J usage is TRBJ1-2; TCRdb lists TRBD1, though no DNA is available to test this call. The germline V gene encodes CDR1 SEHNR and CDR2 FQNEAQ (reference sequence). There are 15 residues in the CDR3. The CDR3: CASSLSPGQLYGYTF. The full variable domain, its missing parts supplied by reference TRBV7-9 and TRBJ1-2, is DTGVSQNPRHKITKRGQNVTFRCDPISEHNRLYWYRQTLGQGPEFLTYFQNEAQLEKSRLLSDRFSAERPKGSFSTLEIQRTEQGDSAMYLCASSLSPGQLYGYTFGSGTRLTVV.

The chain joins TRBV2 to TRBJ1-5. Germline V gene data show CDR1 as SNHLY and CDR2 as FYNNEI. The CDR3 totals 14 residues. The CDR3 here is CASSEVTQNQPQHF.

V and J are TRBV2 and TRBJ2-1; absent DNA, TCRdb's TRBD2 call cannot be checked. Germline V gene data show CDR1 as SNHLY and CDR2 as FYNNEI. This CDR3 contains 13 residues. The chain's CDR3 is CASSETSSSEQFF.

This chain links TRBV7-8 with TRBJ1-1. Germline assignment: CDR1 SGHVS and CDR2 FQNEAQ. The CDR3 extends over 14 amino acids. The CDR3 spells CASSLATVNTEAFF. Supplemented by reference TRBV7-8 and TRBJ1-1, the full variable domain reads GAGVSQSPRYKVAKRGQDVALRCDPISGHVSLFWYQQALGQGPEFLTYFQNEAQLDKSGLPSDRFFAERPEGSVSTLKIQRTQQEDSAVYLCASSLATVNTEAFFGQGTRLTVV.

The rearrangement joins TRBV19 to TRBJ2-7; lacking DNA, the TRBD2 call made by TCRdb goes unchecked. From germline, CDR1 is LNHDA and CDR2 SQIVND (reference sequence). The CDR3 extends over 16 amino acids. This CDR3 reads CASSLLGEREFHEQYF.

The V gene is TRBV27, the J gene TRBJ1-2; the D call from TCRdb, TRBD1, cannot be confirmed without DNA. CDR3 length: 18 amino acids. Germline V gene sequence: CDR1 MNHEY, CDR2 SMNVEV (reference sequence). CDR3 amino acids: CASSLSWSRGGVNYGYTF.

The CDR3 protein is CASKGGLSSTQYF. This chain links TRBV2 with TRBJ2-3; the D call from TCRdb, TRBD1, cannot be confirmed without DNA. Per germline, CDR1 SNHLY and CDR2 FYNNEI. The CDR3 spans 13 residues.

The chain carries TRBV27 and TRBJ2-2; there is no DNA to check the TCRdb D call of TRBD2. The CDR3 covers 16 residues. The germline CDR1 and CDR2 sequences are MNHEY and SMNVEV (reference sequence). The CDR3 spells CASSLTSGSIIGELFF.

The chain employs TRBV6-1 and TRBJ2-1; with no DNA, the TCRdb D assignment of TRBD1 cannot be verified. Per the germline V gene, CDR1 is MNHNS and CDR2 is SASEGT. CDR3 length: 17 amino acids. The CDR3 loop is CASVYPRGGGAYNEQFF.

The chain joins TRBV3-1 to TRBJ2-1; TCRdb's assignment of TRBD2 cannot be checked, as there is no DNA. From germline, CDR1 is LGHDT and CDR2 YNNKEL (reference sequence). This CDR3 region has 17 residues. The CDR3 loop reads CASSQDKGLLNYNEQFF.

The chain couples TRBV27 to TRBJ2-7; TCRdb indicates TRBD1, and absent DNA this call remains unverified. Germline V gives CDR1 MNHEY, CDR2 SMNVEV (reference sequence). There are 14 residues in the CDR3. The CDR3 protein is CASSPMDRLYEQYF.

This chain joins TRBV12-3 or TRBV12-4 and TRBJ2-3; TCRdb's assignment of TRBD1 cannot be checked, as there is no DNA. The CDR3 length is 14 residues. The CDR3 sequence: CASGLGGPKDTQYF.

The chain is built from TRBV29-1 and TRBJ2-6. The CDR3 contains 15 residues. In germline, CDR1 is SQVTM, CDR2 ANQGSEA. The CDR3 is CSVEDPFSGANVLTF.

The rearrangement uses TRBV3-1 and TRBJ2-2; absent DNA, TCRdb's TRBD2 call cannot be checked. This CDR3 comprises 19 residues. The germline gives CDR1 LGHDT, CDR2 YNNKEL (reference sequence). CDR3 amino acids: CASSSYGVAGTVYTGELFF.

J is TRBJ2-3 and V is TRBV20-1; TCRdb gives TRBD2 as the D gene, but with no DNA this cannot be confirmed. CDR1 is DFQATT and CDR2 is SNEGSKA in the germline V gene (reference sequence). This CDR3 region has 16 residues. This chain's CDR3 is CSARVVGLARPDTQYF.

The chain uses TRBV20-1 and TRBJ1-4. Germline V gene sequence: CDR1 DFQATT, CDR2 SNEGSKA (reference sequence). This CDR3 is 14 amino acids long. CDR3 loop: CSARDRWTNEKLFF.

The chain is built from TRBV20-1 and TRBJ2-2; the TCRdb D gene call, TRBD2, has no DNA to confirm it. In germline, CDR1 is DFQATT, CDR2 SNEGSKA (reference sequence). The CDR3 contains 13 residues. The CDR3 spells CSARLAESGELFF.

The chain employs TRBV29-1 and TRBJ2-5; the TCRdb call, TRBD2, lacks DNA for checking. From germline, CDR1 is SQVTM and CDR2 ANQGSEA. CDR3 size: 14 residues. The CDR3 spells CSVDGGIEQETQYF. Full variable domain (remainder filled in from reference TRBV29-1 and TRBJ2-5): SAVISQKPSRDICQRGTSLTIQCQVDSQVTMMFWYRQQPGQSLTLIATANQGSEATYESGFVIDKFPISRPNLTFSTLTVSNMSPEDSSIYLCSVDGGIEQETQYFGPGTRLLVL.

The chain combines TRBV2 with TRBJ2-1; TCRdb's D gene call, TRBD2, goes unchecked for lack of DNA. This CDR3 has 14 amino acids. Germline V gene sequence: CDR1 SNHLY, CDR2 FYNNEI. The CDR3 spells CASGEASGEDEQFF.